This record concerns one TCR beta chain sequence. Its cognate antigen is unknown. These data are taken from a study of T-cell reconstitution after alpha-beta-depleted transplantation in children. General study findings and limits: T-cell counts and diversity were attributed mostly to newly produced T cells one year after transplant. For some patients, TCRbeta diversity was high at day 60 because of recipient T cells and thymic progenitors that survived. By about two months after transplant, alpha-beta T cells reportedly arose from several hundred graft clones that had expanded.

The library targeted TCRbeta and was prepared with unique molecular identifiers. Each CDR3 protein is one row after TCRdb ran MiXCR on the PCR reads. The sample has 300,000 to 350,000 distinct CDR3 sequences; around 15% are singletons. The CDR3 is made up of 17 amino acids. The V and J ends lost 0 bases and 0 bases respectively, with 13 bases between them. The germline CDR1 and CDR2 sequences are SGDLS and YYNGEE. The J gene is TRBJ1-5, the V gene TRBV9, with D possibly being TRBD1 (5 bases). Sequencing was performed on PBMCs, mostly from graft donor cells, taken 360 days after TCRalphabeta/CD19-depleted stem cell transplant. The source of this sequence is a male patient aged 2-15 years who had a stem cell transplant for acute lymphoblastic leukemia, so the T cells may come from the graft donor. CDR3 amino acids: CASSVEQGPYSNQPQHF. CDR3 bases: TGTGCCAGCAGCGTAGAGCAGGGCCCTTATAGCAATCAGCCCCAGCATTTT.